This T cell receptor beta chain is from a study of regulatory T cells in long-lasting Graves disease. Building of the TCR beta libraries involved iRepertoire HTBI primers and Arm-PCR of CDR3 regions. TCRdb re-derived calls from the multiplex PCR reads in MiXCR, one entry per CDR3 protein. This sample carries 450,000 or so distinct CDR3 sequences, 20% to 25% of them seen once, and the ten largest clones take around 13%. The time point was: persistent/refractory GD, antithyroid drugs over 5 years with positive TRAb. Scientists built the TCR library using RNA that was extracted from PBMCs. The TCR sequence derives from a female donor with Graves disease. The source material was peripheral blood mononuclear cells (PBMCs), sampled when the disease was refractory, from a patient treated with antithyroid drugs.

The CDR3 bases are TGTGCCAGCAGGCCGATGGGGACCCTCTATGGCTACACCTTC. This translates into CASRPMGTLYGYTF. The genes are TRBV5-8 and TRBJ1-2; possibly TRBD1 for D (5 bases). Germline V gene lookup returns CDR1 SGHTS and CDR2 YDEGEE. The CDR3 is 14 residues long. V was cut by 5 bases and J by 4 bases, with 15 bases left in between. The entire variable domain, with the rest obtained from reference TRBV5-8 and TRBJ1-2, is as follows: EAGVTQSPTHLIKTRGQQATLRCSPISGHTSVYWYQQALGLGLQFLLWYDEGEERNRGNFPPRFSGRQFPNYSSELNVNALELEDSALYLCASRPMGTLYGYTFGSGTRLTVV.